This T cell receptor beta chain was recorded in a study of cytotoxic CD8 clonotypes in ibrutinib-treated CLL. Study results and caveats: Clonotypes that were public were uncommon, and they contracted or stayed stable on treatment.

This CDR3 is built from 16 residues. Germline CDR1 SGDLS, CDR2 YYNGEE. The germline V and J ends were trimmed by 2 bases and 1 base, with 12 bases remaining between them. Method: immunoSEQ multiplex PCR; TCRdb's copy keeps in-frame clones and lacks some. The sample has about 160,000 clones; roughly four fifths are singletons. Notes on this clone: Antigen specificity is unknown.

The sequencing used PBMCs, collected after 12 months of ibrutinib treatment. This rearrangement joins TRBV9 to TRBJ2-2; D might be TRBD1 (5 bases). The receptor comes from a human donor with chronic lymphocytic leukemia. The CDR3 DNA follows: TGTGCCAGCAGCGTTTTAGGGGCTGGGAACACCGGGGAGCTGTTTTTT. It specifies CASSVLGAGNTGELFF.